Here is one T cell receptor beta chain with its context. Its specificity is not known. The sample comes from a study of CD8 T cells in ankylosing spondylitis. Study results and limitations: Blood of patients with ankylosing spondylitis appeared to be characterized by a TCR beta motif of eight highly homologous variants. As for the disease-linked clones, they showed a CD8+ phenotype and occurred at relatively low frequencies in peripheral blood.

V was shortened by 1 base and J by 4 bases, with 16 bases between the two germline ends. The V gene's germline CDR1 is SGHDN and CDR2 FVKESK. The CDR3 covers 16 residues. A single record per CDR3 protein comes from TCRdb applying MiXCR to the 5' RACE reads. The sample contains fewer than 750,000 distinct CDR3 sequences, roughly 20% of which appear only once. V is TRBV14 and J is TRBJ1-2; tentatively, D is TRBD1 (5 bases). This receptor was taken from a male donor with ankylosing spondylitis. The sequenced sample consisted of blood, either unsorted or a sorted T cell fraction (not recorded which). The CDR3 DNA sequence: TGTGCCAGCAGCCAAGTGGGAGGACAACGACCCTATGGCTACACCTTC. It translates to CASSQVGGQRPYGYTF.